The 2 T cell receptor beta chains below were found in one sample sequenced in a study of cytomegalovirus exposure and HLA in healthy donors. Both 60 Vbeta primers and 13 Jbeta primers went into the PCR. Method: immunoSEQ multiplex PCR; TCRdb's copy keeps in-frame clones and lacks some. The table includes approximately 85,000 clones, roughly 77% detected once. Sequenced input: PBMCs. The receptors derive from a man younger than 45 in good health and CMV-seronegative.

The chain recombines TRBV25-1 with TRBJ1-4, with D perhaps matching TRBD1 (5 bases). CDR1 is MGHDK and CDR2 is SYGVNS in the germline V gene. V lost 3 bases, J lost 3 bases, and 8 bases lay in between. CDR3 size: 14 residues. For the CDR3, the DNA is TGTGCCAGCAGTGAGGGGACTCCTAATGAAAAACTGTTTTTT. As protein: CASSEGTPNEKLFF.

The CDR3 DNA is TGTGCCAGCAGCCCCGGGACAGGGGTCGGTGGCTACACCTTC. This sequence encodes CASSPGTGVGGYTF. The chain is built from TRBV5-6 and TRBJ1-2, with 10 positions matching TRBD1. The CDR3 is 14 amino acids. Per germline, CDR1 SGHDT and CDR2 YYEEEE. The junction had 7 bases not matched to a gene; V was cut back by 4 bases and J by 7 bases.